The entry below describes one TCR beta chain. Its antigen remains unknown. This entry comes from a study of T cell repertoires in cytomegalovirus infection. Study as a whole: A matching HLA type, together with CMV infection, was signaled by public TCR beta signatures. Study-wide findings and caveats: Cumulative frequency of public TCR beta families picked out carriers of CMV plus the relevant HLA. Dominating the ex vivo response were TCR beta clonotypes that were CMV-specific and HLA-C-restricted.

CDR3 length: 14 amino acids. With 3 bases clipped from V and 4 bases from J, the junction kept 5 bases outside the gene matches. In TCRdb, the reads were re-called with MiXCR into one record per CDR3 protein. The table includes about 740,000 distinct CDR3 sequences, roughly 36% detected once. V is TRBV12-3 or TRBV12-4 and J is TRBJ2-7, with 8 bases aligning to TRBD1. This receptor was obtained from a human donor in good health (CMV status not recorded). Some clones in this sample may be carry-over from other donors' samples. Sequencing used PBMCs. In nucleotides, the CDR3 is TGTGCCAGCAGTTTGAGGACAGGGTATTACGAGCAGTACTTC. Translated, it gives CASSLRTGYYEQYF.